The 16 T cell receptor beta chains given below trace back to one sample, sequenced in a study of blood T cell repertoires in COVID-19 (dated by TCRdb to 2020 to 2022). The library was built by means of the immunoSEQ multiplex PCR assay. The source is immuneACCESS, and TCRdb retained only in-frame sequences with V and J called. Part of the clones is not carried over; for the studies checked, unresolved V genes explain less than half of this, and the remainder is unexplained. The sample includes roughly 320,000 clones, with around 86% observed a single time. The ten most abundant clones make up 1% to 1.5% of the sample. Sequencing input: peripheral blood. Receptors originate from a man between 65 and 80 years old with acute or convalescent COVID-19.

In DNA, the CDR3 is TGTGCCAGCAGCCAAGAAAGACAGGCAAACTATGGCTACACCTTC. Its translation: CASSQERQANYGYTF. J is TRBJ1-2 and V is TRBV4-2; maybe TRBD1 (6 bases). With 0 bases removed from V and 2 bases from J, the gap between germline ends came to 10 bases. The germline gives CDR1 LGHNA, CDR2 YNFKEQ. The length of the CDR3 is 15 residues.

This sequence joins TRBV28 and TRBJ1-6; D gene unclear. The CDR3 length is 12 residues. Germline V CDR1 and CDR2: MDHEN, SYDVKM. The germline V and J ends were trimmed by 6 bases and 8 bases, with 8 bases remaining between them. The CDR3 here is CASRRVDSPLHF. Written as DNA, the CDR3 is TGTGCCAGCAGGAGGGTCGATTCACCCCTCCACTTT.

In its sample, this clone was seen a few times. This chain joins TRBV6-1 and TRBJ2-7; 11 positions match TRBD1. In germline, CDR1 is MNHNS, CDR2 SASEGT. The J segment lost 3 bases and the V segment lost 4 bases, leaving 8 bases of the junction unmatched. The CDR3 is 16 amino acids. The CDR3 region is CASSADPGQGVYEQYF. CDR3 coding DNA: TGTGCCAGCAGTGCCGATCCGGGACAGGGGGTCTACGAGCAGTACTTC.

V and J are TRBV10-3 and TRBJ2-5; TRBD1 matches at 10 bases. V shed 6 bases, J shed 2 bases, and the junction held 6 bases outside the gene matches. The CDR3 runs 15 residues. Germline V CDR1 and CDR2: ENHRY, SYGVKD. The CDR3 coding sequence is TGTGCCATCAGCGTGGGACAGGGGCTACAAGAGACCCAGTACTTC. Its translation: CAISVGQGLQETQYF.

The V call is TRBV6-5, the J call TRBJ2-1, with D possibly TRBD1 on 6 matching bases. Germline assignment: CDR1 MNHEY and CDR2 SVGAGI. The CDR3 length is 13 residues. The ends were cut back, 7 bases at V and 5 bases at J, with 12 bases in the middle. CDR3 protein: CASNLDRNNEQFF. CDR3 DNA sequence: TGTGCCAGCAACCTCGACAGGAACAATGAGCAGTTCTTC.

V and J are TRBV2 and TRBJ2-2, with unresolved D. Trimming cost V 6 bases and J 0 bases, with 11 bases left between them. The length of the CDR3 is 15 residues. Looked up from germline, CDR1 is SNHLY and CDR2 is FYNNEI. CDR3 coding DNA: TGTGCCAGCAGGGCCTTGGGCTCGAACACCGGGGAGCTGTTTTTT. It encodes CASRALGSNTGELFF.

CDR3 region: CASSQGAIRAEAFF. In nucleotides, the CDR3 is TGTGCCAGCAGTCAGGGGGCGATTAGAGCTGAAGCTTTCTTT. The V call is TRBV6-5, the J call TRBJ1-1, with 8 bases lining up with TRBD1. The CDR3 loop spans 14 amino acids. Germline trimming cut 5 bases from V and 6 bases from J; bases unmatched to any gene: 8. The germline CDR1 and CDR2 sequences are MNHEY and SVGAGI.

V is TRBV7-9 and J is TRBJ1-1; D is possibly TRBD1 (6 bases). Per germline, CDR1 SEHNR and CDR2 FQNEAQ (reference sequence). The CDR3 covers 13 residues. Deletions cut 4 bases from V and 8 bases from J, with 14 bases between. The DNA of the CDR3 is TGTGCCAGCAGCTCCACCGACAGGAGCGAAGCTTTCTTT. Its protein product is CASSSTDRSEAFF.

V and J are TRBV9 and TRBJ2-3; 10 nucleotides line up with TRBD2. This CDR3 is built from 20 residues. The V gene end was trimmed by 3 bases and the J gene end by 2 bases; junction bases not matched to a gene: 18. Germline V gene data show CDR1 as SGDLS and CDR2 as YYNGEE. CDR3 loop: CASSAYLPASSGGSTDTQYF. For the CDR3, the DNA is TGTGCCAGCAGCGCCTACCTCCCTGCCTCTAGCGGGGGATCCACAGATACGCAGTATTTT.

J is TRBJ2-5 and V is TRBV5-1; 8 nucleotides match TRBD1. Germline CDR1 SGHRS, CDR2 YFSETQ. The ends lost 4 bases at V and 2 bases at J; junction bases unmatched: 4. There are 14 residues in the CDR3. The chain's CDR3 is CASSQTGAQETQYF. In nucleotides, the CDR3 is TGCGCCAGCAGCCAGACAGGGGCACAAGAGACCCAGTACTTC. Together with reference TRBV5-1 and TRBJ2-5, the CDR3 gives the full variable domain: KAGVTQTPRYLIKTRGQQVTLSCSPISGHRSVSWYQQTPGQGLQFLFEYFSETQRNKGNFPGRFSGRQFSNSRSEMNVSTLELGDSALYLCASSQTGAQETQYFGPGTRLLVL.

This chain links TRBV6-5 with TRBJ2-1; 11 nucleotides agree with TRBD2. The V segment lost 4 bases and the J segment 3 bases; nucleotides outside the gene matches: 5. CDR1 and CDR2 from the germline V gene are MNHEY and SVGAGI. The length of the CDR3 is 16 residues. CDR3 amino acids: CASSSHSGGDYNEQFF. The CDR3 bases are TGTGCCAGCAGTTCACATAGCGGGGGGGACTACAATGAGCAGTTCTTC.

The gene calls are TRBV18 and TRBJ2-7, with 12 bases that match TRBD1. The ends lost 1 base at V and 0 bases at J; junction bases unmatched: 4. Germline V gene sequence: CDR1 KGHSH, CDR2 LQKENI. The CDR3 is 17 residues long. The CDR3 nucleotides are TGTGCCAGCTCACCACAGGGGACAGGGGGCACCTCCTACGAGCAGTACTTC. Its translation: CASSPQGTGGTSYEQYF.

The chain joins TRBV4-3 to TRBJ2-7; a weak D match, TRBD2 (6 bases). Trimming stripped 2 bases from V and 0 bases from J, with 20 bases between. Germline V gives CDR1 LGHNA, CDR2 YSLEER. The CDR3 spans 18 residues. CDR3 sequence reads: CASSQYASRESSSYEQYF. The CDR3 DNA reads as TGCGCCAGCAGCCAATACGCCTCCCGGGAGAGTAGCTCCTACGAGCAGTACTTC.

V gene TRBV2 combines with J gene TRBJ1-1; perhaps TRBD1 as D (5 bases). The CDR3 length is 14 residues. The ends were cut back, 6 bases at V and 1 base at J, with 12 bases in the middle. Germline CDR1 SNHLY, CDR2 FYNNEI. CDR3 DNA sequence: TGTGCCAGCAGCCAAGAAACAGGGAACACTGAAGCTTTCTTT. Its protein product is CASSQETGNTEAFF.

The chain joins TRBV15 to TRBJ2-7; 8 nucleotides agree with TRBD1. Germline V gene data show CDR1 as LNHNV and CDR2 as YYDKDF (reference sequence). V dropped 3 bases and J dropped 3; count of bases not matched to a gene: 7. CDR3 length: 15 amino acids. CDR3 region: CATSRGTGHVYEQYF. CDR3 in DNA: TGTGCCACCAGCAGGGGGACAGGCCATGTCTACGAGCAGTACTTC.

The chain combines TRBV4-3 with TRBJ2-2; tentatively, D is TRBD2 (5 bases). In germline, CDR1 is LGHNA, CDR2 YSLEER. The CDR3 sequence is 17 residues long. V lost 0 bases to trimming and J lost 5 bases, with 16 bases between them. The CDR3 loop is CASSQEQRIRETGELFF. The CDR3 nucleotides are TGCGCCAGCAGCCAAGAGCAGCGGATAAGGGAAACCGGGGAGCTGTTTTTT.